The 2 T cell receptor beta chains reported below all come from one sample, sequenced in a study of shared clonotypes between healthy human individuals. Profiled with immunoSEQ multiplex PCR; TCRdb holds only in-frame clones, not every one. Among about 530,000 clones listed, over 60% were seen once. Sequenced material: PBMCs. Receptors were obtained from a middle-aged woman in good health. Some clones in this sample may be carry-over from other donors' samples.

J is TRBJ2-7 and V is TRBV19; perhaps TRBD2 as D (5 bases). Germline values: CDR1 LNHDA, CDR2 SQIVND (reference sequence). The V gene lost 0 bases and the J gene lost 5 bases, with 14 bases spanning the gap. The CDR3 consists of 15 residues. CDR3 region: CASSIEPGNFHEQYF. The CDR3 region has the DNA TGTGCCAGTAGTATAGAGCCCGGGAACTTCCACGAGCAGTACTTC.

V usage is TRBV5-4 and J usage is TRBJ1-2; D is undetermined. V was trimmed by 0 bases and J by 7 bases, leaving 13 bases between them. This CDR3 region has 14 residues. Germline loops: CDR1 SGHNT, CDR2 YYREEE (reference sequence). CDR3 protein: CASSLEGQSVGYTF. CDR3 coding DNA: TGTGCCAGCAGCTTGGAAGGGCAGTCGGTTGGCTACACCTTC.